This T cell receptor beta chain was captured by sequencing in a study of blood T cell repertoires in COVID-19. Across the whole study: Samples came from the United States, Italy and Spain, spanning acute and convalescent COVID-19. In each case, the material was cDNA or gDNA derived from T cells, B-cell-depleted T cells, or PBMCs.

Generated by immunoSEQ multiplex PCR, the TCRdb table keeps only in-frame clones and is missing some. The top ten clones hold 3.5% to 4.5% of a sample with approximately 200,000 clones, around 89% of them seen once. This CDR3 is 15 amino acids long. Germline-derived CDR1 and CDR2 are SEHNR and FQNEAQ (reference sequence). Unmatched junction bases numbered 5, after V lost 3 bases and J lost 4 bases. This clone was seen just once. The sequence was obtained from a woman younger than 45 with acute or convalescent COVID-19. The rearrangement uses TRBV7-9 and TRBJ2-1, with TRBD1 matching 8 bases. Sequencing used peripheral blood. CDR3 in amino acids: CASSFGTGAYNEQFF. In nucleotides, the CDR3 is TGTGCCAGCAGCTTCGGGACAGGAGCTTACAATGAGCAGTTCTTC. The full variable domain, rest sourced from reference TRBV7-9 and TRBJ2-1, is DTGVSQNPRHKITKRGQNVTFRCDPISEHNRLYWYRQTLGQGPEFLTYFQNEAQLEKSRLLSDRFSAERPKGSFSTLEIQRTEQGDSAMYLCASSFGTGAYNEQFFGPGTRLTVL.